This is a list of T cell receptor beta chains from one sample in a study of T cells in Graves' hyperthyroidism and ophthalmopathy. Via MiXCR, TCRdb re-called the multiplex PCR reads, giving one row per CDR3 protein. The sample shows approximately 690,000 distinct CDR3 sequences, less than 25% of them seen only once. The sample comprised blood. These receptors were collected from a man under 40 with Graves' ophthalmopathy. The CDR3 runs from the conserved cysteine through the conserved F or W. The order of the fields is CDR3 length, clone size, V gene, J gene, D gene, CDR3 protein, CDR3 DNA. A D gene is named only where the DNA matches it firmly. Part of the rows lack a size; the others show once, few, many or a class for expanded clones.

CDR3 length: 16; clone size: many; V gene: TRBV5-1; J gene: TRBJ2-3; D gene: TRBD2; CDR3 protein: CASSSYQREVTDTQYF; CDR3 DNA: TGCGCCAGCAGCAGTTATCAGCGGGAGGTCACAGATACGCAGTATTTT
CDR3 length: 16; clone size: .; V gene: TRBV12-3/TRBV12-4; J gene: TRBJ2-1; D gene: TRBD2; CDR3 protein: CASSFPGLETYNEQFF; CDR3 DNA: TGTGCCAGCAGTTTCCCGGGACTAGAAACCTACAATGAGCAGTTCTTC
CDR3 length: 13; clone size: many; V gene: TRBV11-2; J gene: TRBJ2-7; D gene: .; CDR3 protein: CASSPGRLYEQYF; CDR3 DNA: TGTGCCAGCAGCCCGGGACGGCTTTACGAGCAGTACTTC
CDR3 length: 14; clone size: many; V gene: TRBV20-1; J gene: TRBJ2-7; D gene: TRBD2; CDR3 protein: CSASTSGRPYEQYF; CDR3 DNA: TGCAGTGCTAGCACTAGCGGGAGGCCCTACGAGCAGTACTTC
CDR3 length: 13; clone size: few; V gene: TRBV7-2; J gene: TRBJ2-5; D gene: .; CDR3 protein: CASGQSRGETQYF; CDR3 DNA: TGTGCCAGCGGCCAATCCAGGGGTGAGACCCAGTACTTC
CDR3 length: 16; clone size: .; V gene: TRBV4-2; J gene: TRBJ1-3; D gene: .; CDR3 protein: CASSQYRRGAGNTIYF; CDR3 DNA: TGTGCCAGCAGCCAATACAGACGGGGTGCGGGAAACACCATATATTTT
CDR3 length: 14; clone size: many; V gene: TRBV3-1; J gene: TRBJ1-5; D gene: TRBD1; CDR3 protein: CASSPGGRDQPQHF; CDR3 DNA: TGTGCCAGCAGCCCAGGGGGCAGGGATCAGCCCCAGCATTTT
CDR3 length: 12; clone size: once; V gene: TRBV20-1; J gene: TRBJ2-1; D gene: TRBD2; CDR3 protein: CSGGGPYNEQFF; CDR3 DNA: TGCAGTGGCGGGGGACCCTACAATGAGCAGTTCTTC
CDR3 length: 15; clone size: few; V gene: TRBV20-1; J gene: TRBJ1-4; D gene: .; CDR3 protein: CSARVGGSPNEKLFF; CDR3 DNA: TGCAGTGCTAGAGTGGGGGGATCGCCTAATGAAAAACTGTTTTTT
CDR3 length: 13; clone size: many; V gene: TRBV7-2; J gene: TRBJ1-5; D gene: .; CDR3 protein: CASSLEGLQPQHF; CDR3 DNA: TGTGCCAGCAGCTTAGAAGGACTTCAGCCCCAGCATTTT
CDR3 length: 14; clone size: few; V gene: TRBV12-3/TRBV12-4; J gene: TRBJ2-2; D gene: TRBD2; CDR3 protein: CASTSGMNTGELFF; CDR3 DNA: TGTGCCAGCACTAGCGGGATGAACACCGGGGAGCTGTTTTTT